What follows are 26 T cell receptor beta chains derived from one specimen sequenced in a study of blood T cell repertoires in COVID-19. The protocol was immunoSEQ multiplex PCR, while the TCRdb copy is restricted to in-frame clones and leaves out a portion. This sample carries around 200,000 clones, 85% to 90% of them seen once, and the ten largest clones take less than 1.5%. Material for sequencing was PBMCs or T cells enriched from blood (not recorded which). These TCRs come from a man aged 30 to 39 who had recovered from COVID-19.

The rearrangement links TRBV12-5 to TRBJ2-2; D unresolved. V lost 1 base, J lost 0 bases, and 12 bases lay in between. Per germline, CDR1 LGHNT and CDR2 FRNRAP. The length of the CDR3 is 17 residues. CDR3 sequence (DNA): TGTGCTAGTGGTTTGGCCCTCTCAGGCACGAACACCGGGGAGCTGTTTTTT. Encoded protein: CASGLALSGTNTGELFF.

The genes are TRBV11-2 and TRBJ2-1, with TRBD2 matching over 11 bases. The trim removed 3 bases at V and 4 bases at J, leaving 2 bases unmatched. CDR3 size: 15 residues. CDR1 SGHAT and CDR2 FQNNGV come from the germline V gene. The CDR3 DNA sequence: TGTGCCAGCAGCTTCGGGACTAGCGGATACAATGAGCAGTTCTTC. Translation: CASSFGTSGYNEQFF.

The chain joins TRBV2 to TRBJ1-6; 12 bases are shared with TRBD1. Germline V CDR1 and CDR2: SNHLY, FYNNEI. Trimming removed 8 bases from V and 8 bases from J; junction bases left unmatched: 10. This CDR3 is built from 16 residues. The CDR3 DNA reads TGTGCCAGCTCCCCTAGGGGACAGGGGGCGGATTCACCCCTCCACTTT. Protein product: CASSPRGQGADSPLHF.

The chain carries TRBV5-1 and TRBJ2-3; maybe TRBD1 (6 bases). The germline CDR1 and CDR2 sequences are SGHRS and YFSETQ. This CDR3 region has 14 residues. V dropped 1 base and J dropped 4 bases, with 10 bases sitting between them. The CDR3 bases are TGCGCCAGCAGCTTGACAGGGACCCCAGATACGCAGTATTTT. Encoded protein: CASSLTGTPDTQYF. The complete variable domain, with remaining parts taken from reference TRBV5-1 and TRBJ2-3, reads KAGVTQTPRYLIKTRGQQVTLSCSPISGHRSVSWYQQTPGQGLQFLFEYFSETQRNKGNFPGRFSGRQFSNSRSEMNVSTLELGDSALYLCASSLTGTPDTQYFGPGTRLTVL.

The chain carries TRBV2 and TRBJ1-2, with 8 bases that match TRBD1. Germline V gene lookup returns CDR1 SNHLY and CDR2 FYNNEI. The CDR3 has 13 residues. The J segment lost 4 bases and the V segment lost 6 bases, leaving 4 bases of the junction unmatched. The CDR3 sequence is CASSVTGGYGYTF. The CDR3, as DNA: TGTGCCAGCAGCGTTACAGGGGGCTATGGCTACACCTTC.

The rearrangement uses TRBV6-5 and TRBJ1-1; 7 nucleotides line up with TRBD1. With V trimmed by 6 bases and J by 7 bases, 11 bases remained unmatched. Germline V gene sequence: CDR1 MNHEY, CDR2 SVGAGI. This CDR3 has 14 residues. DNA of the CDR3: TGTGCCAGCAGAAAGTCAGACAGGGCTGGTGAAGCTTTCTTT. This encodes CASRKSDRAGEAFF.

The J gene is TRBJ2-1, the V gene TRBV30, with TRBD1 identical over 10 bases. CDR3 length: 16 residues. Germline V lookup: CDR1 GTSNPN, CDR2 SVGIG (reference sequence). Unmatched junction bases numbered 10, after V lost 4 bases and J lost 4 bases. In DNA form, the CDR3 reads TGTGCCTGGACCCCCCGGGACAGGGGTATTTACAATGAGCAGTTCTTC. Amino acid sequence: CAWTPRDRGIYNEQFF.

The chain has TRBV11-2 and TRBJ2-7; 9 nucleotides match TRBD1. Germline CDR1 and CDR2: SGHAT and FQNNGV. Germline trimming cut 3 bases from V and 2 bases from J; bases unmatched to any gene: 5. The CDR3 length is 15 residues. The CDR3 DNA reads TGTGCCAGCAGCTTGGGTTGGGACAGGGCCTACGAGCAGTACTTC. This encodes CASSLGWDRAYEQYF.

The chain carries TRBV19 and TRBJ1-2, with TRBD1 matching 7 bases. This CDR3 is built from 14 residues. Trimming removed 4 bases from V and 4 bases from J; junction bases left unmatched: 6. Germline assignment: CDR1 LNHDA and CDR2 SQIVND (reference sequence). The chain's CDR3 is CASSTQGGIYGYTF. CDR3 nucleotides: TGTGCCAGTAGTACCCAGGGGGGAATCTATGGCTACACCTTC.

The chain joins TRBV9 to TRBJ2-1, with 9 bases lining up with TRBD2. The germline V gene has CDR1 SGDLS and CDR2 YYNGEE. CDR3 size: 16 residues. Trimming took 4 bases from V and 5 from J; bases not matched to a gene: 10. CDR3 nucleotides: TGTGCCAGCAGCCATGACCCGGGACTAGCCCACAATGAGCAGTTCTTC. Amino acids: CASSHDPGLAHNEQFF.

CDR3 protein: CASSQVVGENSEAFF. The CDR3 DNA follows: TGTGCCAGCAGCCAAGTTGTAGGGGAAAATAGTGAAGCTTTCTTT. This rearrangement joins TRBV14 to TRBJ1-1; possible D gene TRBD1, 5 bases. The V and J ends lost 1 base and 7 bases respectively, with 16 bases between them. Germline V gene lookup returns CDR1 SGHDN and CDR2 FVKESK. The CDR3 runs 15 residues.

The CDR3 DNA sequence: TGCGCCAGCATGAGGGGGGGACTGATTCAAGAGACCCAGTACTTC. Encoded protein: CASMRGGLIQETQYF. This chain uses TRBV4-1 with TRBJ2-5; a weak D match, TRBD2 (7 bases). This CDR3 region has 15 residues. The V gene lost 7 bases and the J gene lost 2 bases, with 17 bases spanning the gap. CDR1 and CDR2 (germline): MGHRA, YSYEKL.

V is TRBV21-1 and J is TRBJ2-1; TRBD2 reflects the table's D call only, with no check against the DNA. TRBV21-1 is shown as a pseudogene. This CDR3 is 14 amino acids long. CDR3: CASSKSGEAPRRFF. CDR3 DNA sequence: TGTGCCAGCAGCAAAAGCGGTGAGGCCCCCCGGCGGTTCTTC.

The chain employs TRBV4-3 and TRBJ2-1; weak D call: TRBD2 (6 bases). Germline V gene lookup returns CDR1 LGHNA and CDR2 YSLEER. V gave up 1 base and J gave up 6 bases, with 19 bases separating them. There are 17 residues in the CDR3. Here the CDR3 reads CASSQGGTFLLGNEQFF. The CDR3 DNA reads TGCGCCAGCAGCCAAGGTGGGACTTTCCTGTTGGGCAATGAGCAGTTCTTC.

The CDR3 DNA follows: TGTGCCAGCAGCTTGGGGTTGGGCATCGAGCAGTACTTC. Translating gives CASSLGLGIEQYF. This sequence joins TRBV5-6 and TRBJ2-7; D is undetermined. From germline, CDR1 is SGHDT and CDR2 YYEEEE. The CDR3 sequence is 13 residues long. Trimming pared 0 bases from V and 6 bases from J, leaving 10 bases between.

The chain is built from TRBV11-2 and TRBJ2-1, with 7 bases lining up with TRBD2. Germline CDR1 SGHAT, CDR2 FQNNGV. The CDR3 has 16 amino acids. The ends lost 3 bases at V and 0 bases at J; junction bases unmatched: 5. The CDR3, as DNA: TGTGCCAGCAGCTTGGGGCGGGGGAGCTCCTACAATGAGCAGTTCTTC. Translated, it gives CASSLGRGSSYNEQFF.

This chain uses TRBV11-2 with TRBJ1-1; D gene unclear. The germline gives CDR1 SGHAT, CDR2 FQNNGV. CDR3 size: 14 residues. V lost 5 bases and J lost 0, with 10 bases in between. CDR3 sequence: CASSPGVMNTEAFF. The CDR3 DNA is TGTGCCAGCAGCCCCGGGGTTATGAACACTGAAGCTTTCTTT.

The CDR3 loop reads CASSSAGAGNTEAFF. CDR3 coding DNA: TGTGCCAGTAGTAGCGCAGGGGCGGGTAACACTGAAGCTTTCTTT. The V call is TRBV19, the J call TRBJ1-1; possibly TRBD1 for D (6 bases). This CDR3 contains 15 residues. Between the trimmed V and J ends, which lost 4 bases and 2 bases, there was a span of 14 bases. The germline V gene encodes CDR1 LNHDA and CDR2 SQIVND (reference sequence).

In this sample, this clone turned up once. The V gene is TRBV25-1, the J gene TRBJ1-4, with a weak D call TRBD1 (6 bases). The CDR3 has 15 amino acids. The V end lost 1 base, the J end lost 10 bases, and 16 bases lay between the germline ends. Germline V gene sequence: CDR1 MGHDK, CDR2 SYGVNS. The CDR3 DNA reads as TGTGCCAGCAGTGAATGGGGAAACAGGGCCGGAAAACTGTTTTTT. This codes for CASSEWGNRAGKLFF.

The chain couples TRBV7-2 to TRBJ2-2, with 7 bases matching TRBD2. The CDR3 totals 16 residues. Trimming took 5 bases from V and 1 from J; bases not matched to a gene: 7. CDR1 is SGHTA, CDR2 FQGNSA, per germline. The CDR3 region has the DNA TGTGCCAGCAGCACACGGCCTAGCGGGAACACCGGGGAGCTGTTTTTT. Residues: CASSTRPSGNTGELFF.

Turning to this clone: Mismatch with germline at one junction end may stem from a read error. The gene calls are TRBV12-3 or TRBV12-4 and TRBJ2-1; no reliable D call. This CDR3 region has 12 residues. CDR3 DNA: TGTGCCAGCAGTTTCCCCTACGATGAGCAGTTCTTC. It is translated as CASSFPYDEQFF.

Regarding this clone: Mismatch with germline at one junction end may stem from a read error. This chain connects TRBV7-7 to TRBJ2-5; 8 bases line up with TRBD1. CDR1 and CDR2 from the germline V gene are SSHAT and FNYEAQ (reference sequence). This CDR3 comprises 15 residues. The CDR3 loop is CASSGWDRKGETQYF. The CDR3, as DNA: TGTGCTAGCAGCGGATGGGACAGGAAAGGGGAGACCCAGTACTTC.

CDR3 sequence (DNA): TGTGCCAGCAGCACCTACAGGGTAACTGCGACTATTCCCAGCGAGCAGTACTTC. Translated: CASSTYRVTATIPSEQYF. The V call is TRBV11-2, the J call TRBJ2-7; D may be TRBD1 (6 bases). Germline lookup yields CDR1 SGHAT and CDR2 FQNNGV. V was pared by 5 bases and J by 6 bases, with 29 bases between. The CDR3 sequence is 18 residues long.

The gene calls are TRBV5-6 and TRBJ2-7, with D possibly matching TRBD1 (6 bases). Germline V gene lookup returns CDR1 SGHDT and CDR2 YYEEEE. The germline V and J ends were trimmed by 4 bases and 5 bases, with 13 bases remaining between them. The CDR3 is 13 amino acids. CDR3 region: CASSLDSPHEQYF. The CDR3 DNA reads as TGTGCCAGCAGCCTGGACAGCCCTCACGAGCAGTACTTC.

This rearrangement joins TRBV3-1 (or the pseudogene TRBV3-2) to TRBJ1-5, with no clear D. The CDR3 has 12 amino acids. Looked up from germline, CDR1 is LGHDT and CDR2 is YNNKEL (reference sequence). With 8 bases removed from V and 7 bases from J, the gap between germline ends came to 12 bases. The CDR3 region has the DNA TGTGCCAGCCAACTAGGAGGACAGCCCCAGCATTTT. It translates to CASQLGGQPQHF.

The V gene is TRBV18, the J gene TRBJ1-3; a weak D match, TRBD1 (6 bases). The CDR3 contains 15 residues. V lost 1 base to trimming and J lost 2 bases, with 9 bases between them. The V gene's germline CDR1 is KGHSH and CDR2 LQKENI. CDR3 sequence: CASSPRRGTGNTIYF. CDR3 nucleotide sequence: TGTGCCAGCTCACCACGCAGGGGAACTGGAAACACCATATATTTT. Drawing the rest from reference TRBV18 and TRBJ1-3, the complete variable domain is NAGVMQNPRHLVRRRGQEARLRCSPMKGHSHVYWYRQLPEEGLKFMVYLQKENIIDESGMPKERFSAEFPKEGPSILRIQQVVRGDSAAYFCASSPRRGTGNTIYFGEGSWLTVV.